The clone carrying this TCR beta chain has more than one count but fewer than ten. The antigen remains undetermined. Distinct nucleotide sequences in the sample also encode this CDR3. This entry is derived from a study of shared clonotypes between healthy human individuals. Study as a whole: Per donor, three plates held CD4 naive cells, three held CD4 memory, two held CD8 naive and one held CD8 memory.

Overall study findings and caveats: The small donor group covered limited genetic and exposure diversity. What rarefaction showed was incomplete sorted-subset sequencing despite large depth.

Germline lookup yields CDR1 LNHDA and CDR2 SQIVND (reference sequence). The CDR3 has 13 amino acids. V lost 4 bases and J lost 5; bases outside the gene matches: 1. The data were produced by immunoSEQ multiplex PCR, yet TCRdb's version contains in-frame clones alone and is incomplete. Of about 2.4 million clones listed, roughly 93% were seen once; the top ten hold about 0.38%. Source material: naive CD4+ T cells from PBMCs. As to subset: CD45RA+ positively selected. This TCR derives from a man between 18 and 35 years old in good health. Some clones in this sample may be carry-over from other donors' samples. The chain carries TRBV19 and TRBJ1-5; 8 positions match TRBD1. The CDR3 region has the DNA TGTGCCAGTAGTAGACAGGGGTATCAGCCCCAGCATTTT. It is translated as CASSRQGYQPQHF.